The 19 T cell receptor beta chains below were found in one sample sequenced in a study of blood T cells in healthy people across ages. With a J-beta primer mix and a sample-barcoded 5' primer, a second PCR ran 7 to 11 cycles. One entry per CDR3 protein, called by TCRdb with MiXCR from the 5' RACE reads. Here the sample spans 1,500,000 or so distinct CDR3 sequences, approximately 59% being singletons. What was sequenced was blood. These receptors came from a man between 18 and 35 years old in good health.

The chain employs TRBV27 and TRBJ1-2; D not resolved. Trimming cost V 2 bases and J 5 bases, with 15 bases left between them. The CDR3 contains 15 residues. The germline V gene encodes CDR1 MNHEY and CDR2 SMNVEV (reference sequence). The CDR3 spells CASSLTLHSPYGYTF. DNA for the CDR3: TGTGCCAGCAGTTTAACACTACACAGCCCGTATGGCTACACCTTC.

The rearrangement joins TRBV20-1 to TRBJ1-6, with D possibly being TRBD1 (6 bases). Germline V CDR1 and CDR2: DFQATT, SNEGSKA (reference sequence). V lost 0 bases and J lost 0, with 18 bases in between. The CDR3 spans 19 residues. CDR3: CSARDLLDRVGSYNSPLHF. CDR3 DNA: TGCAGTGCTAGAGATCTCTTGGACAGAGTCGGCTCCTATAATTCACCCCTCCACTTT.

The genes are TRBV20-1 and TRBJ2-1; possible D gene TRBD1, 6 bases. V was shortened by 4 bases and J by 9 bases, with 22 bases between the two germline ends. Germline V gene data show CDR1 as DFQATT and CDR2 as SNEGSKA (reference sequence). CDR3 length: 15 residues. As DNA, the CDR3 is TGCAGTGCTACCAAGCCCCCGGGACATAGGACTGAGCAGTTCTTC. It codes for CSATKPPGHRTEQFF.

The V gene is TRBV7-6, the J gene TRBJ2-5; 9 bases align to TRBD1. The V segment lost 0 bases and the J segment 9 bases; nucleotides outside the gene matches: 11. CDR3 length: 16 residues. The germline gives CDR1 SGHVS, CDR2 FNYEAQ. Here the CDR3 DNA reads TGTGCCAGCAGCTTAGCTCCGACAGGGGGATCGATGTCCCAGTACTTC. This translates into CASSLAPTGGSMSQYF.

The rearrangement joins TRBV5-1 to TRBJ2-1; 8 nucleotides line up with TRBD2. After removal of 2 bases from V and 8 bases from J, the junction contained 9 bases not matched to a gene. Germline V CDR1 and CDR2: SGHRS, YFSETQ. The CDR3 extends over 15 amino acids. The CDR3 here is CASSLAGALPDEQFF. Written as DNA, the CDR3 is TGCGCCAGCAGCTTAGCGGGGGCCCTTCCCGATGAGCAGTTCTTC.

The rearrangement uses TRBV6-5 and TRBJ2-5; 7 bases are shared with TRBD2. Matching the DNA end better, TRBJ2-7 makes the J call doubtful. Per germline, CDR1 MNHEY and CDR2 SVGAGI. This CDR3 contains 14 residues. DNA for the CDR3: TGTGCCAGCAGTTACTCGACTAGCAATCACGAGCAGTACTTC. Translation: CASSYSTSNHEQYF.

As to this clonotype: Its ends do not fully match the called genes, so a read error is possible. J is TRBJ2-3 and V is TRBV20-1; 10 nucleotides align to TRBD2. The germline V gene has CDR1 DFQATT and CDR2 SNEGSKA (reference sequence). This CDR3 comprises 15 residues. The CDR3 DNA reads TGCAGTGCGAGAGGGCTAGCGGGAGACCCTGATACGCAGTATTTT. It codes for CSARGLAGDPDTQYF.

This clonotype was observed a few times. This chain links TRBV6-5 with TRBJ2-7; D ambiguous. CDR1 is MNHEY and CDR2 is SVGAGI in the germline V gene. The CDR3 spans 13 residues. V lost 2 bases, J lost 2 bases, and 7 bases lay in between. This CDR3 is CASSYTATYEQYF. CDR3 in DNA: TGTGCCAGCAGTTACACAGCGACCTACGAGCAGTACTTC.

V is TRBV28 and J is TRBJ1-6; a possible D gene is TRBD1 (5 bases). The CDR3 consists of 15 residues. V lost 3 bases and J lost 6, with 12 bases in between. Germline V gene data show CDR1 as MDHEN and CDR2 as SYDVKM. CDR3 sequence (DNA): TGTGCCAGCAGTTTGGAGGGGCGCAGTAATTCACCCCTCCACTTT. Protein: CASSLEGRSNSPLHF.

The J gene is TRBJ2-3, the V gene TRBV11-2, with D unresolved. CDR1 and CDR2 (germline): SGHAT, FQNNGV. The ends were cut back, 7 bases at V and 5 bases at J, with 10 bases in the middle. The CDR3 loop spans 12 amino acids. The CDR3 nucleotides are TGTGCCAGCAAGCGTGTAGGAGATACGCAGTATTTT. Protein sequence: CASKRVGDTQYF.

Concerning this clonotype: An end of the junction does not agree with germline; a read error may underlie this. The chain carries TRBV20-1 and TRBJ1-1, with D tentatively TRBD1 (5 bases). This CDR3 spans 14 amino acids. Germline-derived CDR1 and CDR2 are DFQATT and SNEGSKA (reference sequence). The CDR3 region is CGARLGVLNTEAFF. In DNA form, the CDR3 reads TGCGGTGCTAGGTTGGGGGTTCTGAACACTGAAGCTTTCTTT.

The chain employs TRBV28 and TRBJ2-1; maybe TRBD2 (5 bases). Trimming took 10 bases from V and 0 from J, leaving 19 bases between them. CDR3 length equals 16 residues. Germline CDR1 is MDHEN and CDR2 is SYDVKM. CDR3 in amino acids: CATQRHRLSSYNEQFF. CDR3 nucleotide sequence: TGTGCCACCCAGCGGCACAGACTCAGCTCCTACAATGAGCAGTTCTTC.

CDR3 coding DNA: TGCAGTGCTAGCGGGGCGGGTGACAGGCACTATGGCGGCTACACCTTC. Protein product: CSASGAGDRHYGGYTF. The chain couples TRBV20-1 to TRBJ1-2; maybe TRBD1 (6 bases). V dropped 3 bases and J dropped 8 bases, with 25 bases sitting between them. The CDR3 is 16 residues long. Per the germline V gene, CDR1 is DFQATT and CDR2 is SNEGSKA (reference sequence).

This clonotype was counted only a few times. The V and J genes are TRBV6-1 and TRBJ2-3; 11 nucleotides line up with TRBD2. The CDR3 sequence is 17 residues long. The germline V gene has CDR1 MNHNS and CDR2 SASEGT. Losses at the gene ends were 6 bases for V and 2 bases for J; bases not matched to a gene: 10. The CDR3: CASSRIPSGGNTDTQYF. Here the CDR3 DNA reads TGTGCCAGCAGCCGTATTCCTAGCGGGGGGAACACAGATACGCAGTATTTT.

The chain combines TRBV18 with TRBJ2-1; 7 nucleotides align to TRBD1. With V trimmed by 6 bases and J by 7 bases, 12 bases remained unmatched. Germline loops: CDR1 KGHSH, CDR2 LQKENI. This CDR3 contains 15 residues. The CDR3 DNA is TGTGCCAGCTCTTCCAGGGGGTCTGGAGATAATGAGCAGTTCTTC. Encoded protein: CASSSRGSGDNEQFF.

The rearrangement joins TRBV6-5 to TRBJ2-3; D is unclear. Germline CDR1 and CDR2: MNHEY and SVGAGI. CDR3 length: 16 residues. V was clipped by 0 bases and J by 1 base, with 11 bases between them. CDR3 amino acids: CASSYSRLPGTDTQYF. The CDR3 nucleotides read TGTGCCAGCAGTTACTCCCGCCTACCTGGCACAGATACGCAGTATTTT.

V gene TRBV5-5 combines with J gene TRBJ1-2; unclear D gene. CDR3 length: 14 amino acids. The ends were cut back, 3 bases at V and 1 base at J, with 10 bases in the middle. The V gene's germline CDR1 is SGHKS and CDR2 YYEKEE (reference sequence). The CDR3 DNA reads TGTGCCAGCAGCTCCCTCGAGGGTAACTATGGCTACACCTTC. It translates to CASSSLEGNYGYTF.

The rearrangement uses TRBV24-1 and TRBJ2-7; no reliable D call. This CDR3 is 17 amino acids long. From germline, CDR1 is KGHDR and CDR2 SFDVKD. V lost 0 bases, J lost 6 bases, and 20 bases lay in between. CDR3 sequence: CATSDLVRQAPTFEQYF. CDR3 nucleotides: TGTGCCACCAGTGATTTGGTCCGGCAGGCCCCTACGTTCGAGCAGTACTTC.

The chain has TRBV9 and TRBJ2-4, with a possible D match to TRBD1 (8 bases). Trimming removed 3 bases from V and 3 bases from J, with 19 bases in between. CDR1 and CDR2 from the germline V gene are SGDLS and YYNGEE. The CDR3 loop spans 17 amino acids. The CDR3 loop is CASSAQGGSRDKNIQYF. CDR3 nucleotides: TGTGCCAGCAGCGCACAGGGGGGGAGTCGCGACAAAAACATTCAGTACTTC.